This TCR beta chain derives from a study of spatial heterogeneity in lung cancer. In the study overall: Beta-chain sequences consistently outnumbered alpha-chain sequences in detection.

Single TCR cDNA molecules each had their own unique molecular identifier. One entry per CDR3 protein results from TCRdb running MiXCR on the 5' RACE reads. The sample comprises some 17,000 distinct CDR3 sequences, about 22% of which are singletons, and about 19% rests with the top ten. Indicated time point: sample taken at primary tumor resection. Frozen PBMC, nontumor lung or tumor provided whole RNA, which was sequenced unsorted. The cohort: over 65 early-stage, untreated non-small cell lung cancer patients. This CDR3 contains 15 residues. V gave up 2 bases and J gave up 1 base; unmatched junction bases: 2. CDR1 SGHTA and CDR2 FQGNSA come from the germline V gene. Findings and caveats of the study: Relative to follow-up, resection was when ubiquitous expanded tumor TCRs appeared more in blood.

Of note for this clonotype: Its antigen is unknown.

The V gene is TRBV7-2, the J gene TRBJ1-5; TRBD1 aligns across 7 bases. Sequenced material: PBMCs, taken at surgery. The sequence came from a female donor with early-stage non-small cell lung cancer. In DNA, the CDR3 is TGTGCCAGCAGCTTACCAGGGGGGAGCAATCAGCCCCAGCATTTT. Translation gives CASSLPGGSNQPQHF. Full variable domain (rest looked up from reference TRBV7-2 and TRBJ1-5): GAGVSQSPSNKVTEKGKDVELRCDPISGHTALYWYRQSLGQGLEFLIYFQGNSAPDKSGLPSDRFSAERTGGSVSTLTIQRTQQEDSAVYLCASSLPGGSNQPQHFGDGTRLSIL.